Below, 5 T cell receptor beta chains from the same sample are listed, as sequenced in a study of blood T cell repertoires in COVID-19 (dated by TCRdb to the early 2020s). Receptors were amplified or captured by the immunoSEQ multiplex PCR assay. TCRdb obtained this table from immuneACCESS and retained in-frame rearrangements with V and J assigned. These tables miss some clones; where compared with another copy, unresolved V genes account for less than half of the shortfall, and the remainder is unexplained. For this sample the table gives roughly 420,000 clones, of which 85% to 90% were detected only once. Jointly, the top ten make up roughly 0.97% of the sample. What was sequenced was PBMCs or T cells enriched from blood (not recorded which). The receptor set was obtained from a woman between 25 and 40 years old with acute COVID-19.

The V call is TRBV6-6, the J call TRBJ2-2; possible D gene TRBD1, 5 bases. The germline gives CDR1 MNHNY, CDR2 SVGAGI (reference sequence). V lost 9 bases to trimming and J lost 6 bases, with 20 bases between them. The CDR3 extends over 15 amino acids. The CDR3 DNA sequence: TGTGCCAGTAAAGTGGGGCAAAGGACGCCCGGGGAGCTGTTTTTT. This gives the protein CASKVGQRTPGELFF.

The CDR3 spells CASSSQGYEQYF. CDR3 DNA: TGTGCCAGCAGTTCGCAGGGGTACGAGCAGTACTTC. The rearrangement uses TRBV6-2 or TRBV6-3 and TRBJ2-7, with a possible D match to TRBD1 (6 bases). The CDR3 runs to 12 residues. The germline V gene encodes CDR1 MNHEY and CDR2 SVGEGT. V was trimmed by 4 bases and J by 4 bases, leaving 8 bases between them.

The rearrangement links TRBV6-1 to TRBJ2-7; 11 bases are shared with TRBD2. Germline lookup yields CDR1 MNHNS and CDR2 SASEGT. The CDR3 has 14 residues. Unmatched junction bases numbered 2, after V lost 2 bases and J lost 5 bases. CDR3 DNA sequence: TGTGCCAGCAGTGAAATAGCGGGGGGGAACGAGCAGTACTTC. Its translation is CASSEIAGGNEQYF.

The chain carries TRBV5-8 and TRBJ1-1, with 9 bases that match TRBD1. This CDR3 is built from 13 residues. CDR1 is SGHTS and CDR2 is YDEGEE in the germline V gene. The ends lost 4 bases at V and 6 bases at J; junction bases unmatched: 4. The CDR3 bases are TGTGCCAGCAGCCGGGACAGGGACGCTGAAGCTTTCTTT. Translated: CASSRDRDAEAFF.

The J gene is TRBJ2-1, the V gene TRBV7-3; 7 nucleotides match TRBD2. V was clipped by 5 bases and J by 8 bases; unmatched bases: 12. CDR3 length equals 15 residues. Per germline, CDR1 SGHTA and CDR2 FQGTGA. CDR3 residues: CASSLIRGGRDEQFF. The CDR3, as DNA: TGTGCCAGCAGCCTCATACGGGGAGGGAGAGATGAGCAGTTCTTC.